A single sample is the source of the 24 T cell receptor beta chains below, sequenced in a study of blood T cell repertoires in COVID-19. Profiled with immunoSEQ multiplex PCR; TCRdb holds only in-frame clones, not every one. Among about 250,000 clones listed, more than 70% were seen once. The sequenced sample was peripheral blood. Receptors were obtained from a woman under 40 with COVID-19, enrolled during active disease.

The rearrangement links TRBV27 to TRBJ1-2, with TRBD1 matching 8 bases. Germline V gene sequence: CDR1 MNHEY, CDR2 SMNVEV (reference sequence). V shed 3 bases, J shed 6 bases, and the junction held 6 bases outside the gene matches. The CDR3 runs 14 residues. The CDR3 sequence is CASSLSGGNHGYTF. CDR3 sequence (DNA): TGTGCCAGCAGTTTGTCAGGGGGCAATCATGGCTACACCTTC.

This sequence joins TRBV27 and TRBJ2-1; 7 bases align to TRBD1. Germline lookup yields CDR1 MNHEY and CDR2 SMNVEV (reference sequence). There are 13 residues in the CDR3. V was clipped by 5 bases and J by 10 bases; unmatched bases: 8. In DNA form, the CDR3 reads TGTGCCAGCAGTCACGCACCGGGACAGGAGCAGTTCTTC. It codes for CASSHAPGQEQFF.

The chain uses TRBV19 and TRBJ2-2; tentatively, D is TRBD2 (9 bases). V was cut by 6 bases and J by 4 bases, with 36 bases left in between. The length of the CDR3 is 22 residues. Germline-derived CDR1 and CDR2 are LNHDA and SQIVND (reference sequence). CDR3 sequence (DNA): TGTGCCAGTAGCCCGGGCCGACAGGGGAAGGTGCGGGAGGGCCCCGGCACCGGGGAGCTGTTTTTT. It specifies CASSPGRQGKVREGPGTGELFF.

V gene TRBV11-2 combines with J gene TRBJ2-1; 7 nucleotides agree with TRBD2. CDR3 length equals 14 residues. J gave up 7 bases and V 1 base, and 4 bases lay outside the gene matches. Germline V gene lookup returns CDR1 SGHAT and CDR2 FQNNGV. DNA of the CDR3: TGTGCCAGCAGCTTAGCAGGGAGGGTAAATGAGCAGTTCTTC. This codes for CASSLAGRVNEQFF.

The chain couples TRBV5-5 to TRBJ2-7; D not certain. Trimming removed 2 bases from V and 2 bases from J, with 8 bases in between. From germline, CDR1 is SGHKS and CDR2 YYEKEE (reference sequence). The CDR3 is made up of 13 amino acids. The CDR3 region is CASSFQAAYEQYF. In DNA form, the CDR3 reads TGTGCCAGCAGCTTCCAGGCTGCCTACGAGCAGTACTTC.

The chain has TRBV5-1 and TRBJ2-1, with 7 bases lining up with TRBD1. With V trimmed by 6 bases and J by 5 bases, 8 bases remained unmatched. CDR1 SGHRS and CDR2 YFSETQ come from the germline V gene. CDR3 length equals 14 residues. The CDR3: CASKTGQSNNEQFF. The CDR3 DNA follows: TGCGCCAGCAAAACGGGACAGTCTAACAATGAGCAGTTCTTC.

V and J are TRBV10-2 and TRBJ2-7; TRBD2 agrees at 13 bases. CDR1 and CDR2 (germline): WSHSY, SAAADI. V lost 0 bases to trimming and J lost 5 bases; unmatched junction nucleotides: 1. There are 15 residues in the CDR3. The CDR3 here is CASSESTSGRNEQYV. CDR3 coding DNA: TGCGCCAGCAGTGAGTCGACTAGCGGGAGGAACGAGCAGTACGTC.

This chain connects TRBV19 to TRBJ2-3; D ambiguous. The V and J ends lost 5 bases and 0 bases respectively, with 21 bases between them. Germline-derived CDR1 and CDR2 are LNHDA and SQIVND (reference sequence). The CDR3 covers 18 residues. CDR3: CASSPLRTARLSTDTQYF. The CDR3 bases are TGTGCCAGTAGTCCTCTGCGTACAGCTCGTCTTAGCACAGATACGCAGTATTTT.

This clone showed up just a few times. The chain joins TRBV6-2 or TRBV6-3 to TRBJ2-5; D gene unclear. CDR3 length: 14 amino acids. The germline gives CDR1 MNHEY, CDR2 SVGEGT. V lost 6 bases and J 2 bases, leaving 13 bases between the germline ends. CDR3 coding DNA: TGTGCCAGCAGCCCTAGAGGCCCTCAAGAGACCCAGTACTTC. Protein product: CASSPRGPQETQYF.

The chain has TRBV7-9 and TRBJ2-7, with TRBD2 identical over 9 bases. V dropped 4 bases and J dropped 2; count of bases not matched to a gene: 6. The germline V gene encodes CDR1 SEHNR and CDR2 FQNEAQ (reference sequence). The length of the CDR3 is 15 residues. CDR3 sequence (DNA): TGTGCCAGCAGCTCACCGACTAGCGGTGCCTACGAGCAGTACTTC. Translated, it gives CASSSPTSGAYEQYF.

This clone appeared a few times. The V gene is TRBV12-3 or TRBV12-4, the J gene TRBJ1-5; D gene unclear. The V and J ends lost 6 bases and 3 bases respectively, with 9 bases between them. This CDR3 has 13 residues. The CDR3 region has the DNA TGTGCCAGCAGAGCGAAAAACAATCAGCCCCAGCATTTT. Its translation: CASRAKNNQPQHF.

This chain connects TRBV4-3 to TRBJ2-7; D perhaps matches TRBD2 (5 bases). This CDR3 contains 15 residues. Trimming removed 0 bases at V and 3 bases at J, with 12 bases between. Germline V gene lookup returns CDR1 LGHNA and CDR2 YSLEER. Here the CDR3 DNA reads TGCGCCAGCAGCCAAGAACGGGGTCCCTACTACGAGCAGTACTTC. Its protein product is CASSQERGPYYEQYF.

V and J are TRBV15 and TRBJ2-3; the match to TRBD2 covers 7 bases. Germline assignment: CDR1 LNHNV and CDR2 YYDKDF (reference sequence). V trimming: 1 base; J trimming: 10 bases; junction bases outside the gene matches: 2. CDR3 length: 12 residues. DNA of the CDR3: TGTGCCACCAGCAGAGTGGGGAGGGCGCAGTATTTT. This codes for CATSRVGRAQYF.

The rearrangement uses TRBV24-1 and TRBJ2-7; tentatively, D is TRBD1 (6 bases). V shed 3 bases and J shed 1 base, with 12 bases lying between them. The length of the CDR3 is 15 residues. CDR1 and CDR2 from the germline V gene are KGHDR and SFDVKD. The CDR3 loop is CATSDGRGGSYEQYF. In nucleotides, the CDR3 is TGTGCCACCAGTGATGGGAGAGGGGGTTCCTACGAGCAGTACTTC.

The chain combines TRBV7-9 with TRBJ2-7; 7 bases agree with TRBD1. From germline, CDR1 is SEHNR and CDR2 FQNEAQ (reference sequence). The CDR3 spans 14 residues. J lost 5 bases, V lost 3 bases, and 7 bases had no gene match. The CDR3 protein is CASSFPKGGNEQYF. CDR3 nucleotides: TGTGCCAGCAGCTTTCCGAAAGGGGGCAACGAGCAGTACTTC.

This chain joins TRBV18 and TRBJ2-1; 8 bases map to TRBD1. This CDR3 has 14 amino acids. V was pared by 3 bases and J by 6 bases, with 4 bases of the junction left unmatched. In germline, CDR1 is KGHSH, CDR2 LQKENI. The CDR3 reads CASSPGTGVNEQFF. The CDR3 DNA is TGTGCCAGCTCACCCGGGACAGGCGTCAATGAGCAGTTCTTC.

J is TRBJ2-7 and V is TRBV6-6, with 7 bases lining up with TRBD1. The CDR3 sequence is 13 residues long. V shed 5 bases and J 3 bases; nucleotides not matched to a gene: 4. Germline V CDR1 and CDR2: MNHNY, SVGAGI (reference sequence). The CDR3 loop reads CASSLDRVYEQYV. Here the CDR3 DNA reads TGTGCCAGCAGTCTCGACAGGGTCTACGAGCAGTACGTC.

This clone was observed once. This chain joins TRBV19 and TRBJ2-3; 7 bases map to TRBD2. The CDR3 is made up of 14 amino acids. The V gene end was trimmed by 4 bases and the J gene end by 7 bases; junction bases not matched to a gene: 8. Germline CDR1 is LNHDA and CDR2 is SQIVND (reference sequence). The CDR3 is CASSTYGTKNTQYF. CDR3 DNA: TGTGCCAGTAGTACCTACGGGACTAAAAATACGCAGTATTTT.

The V call is TRBV5-8, the J call TRBJ2-3, with D perhaps matching TRBD1 (6 bases). The germline V and J ends were trimmed by 5 bases and 0 bases, with 19 bases remaining between them. The V gene's germline CDR1 is SGHTS and CDR2 YDEGEE. The CDR3 has 17 residues. CDR3 nucleotide sequence: TGTGCCAGCAGGGATACCGGACAGTTCTTCAGCACAGATACGCAGTATTTT. Amino acid sequence: CASRDTGQFFSTDTQYF.

The chain couples TRBV5-1 to TRBJ2-1, with 12 positions matching TRBD2. The CDR3 runs 16 residues. With 5 bases clipped from V and 3 bases from J, the junction kept 6 bases outside the gene matches. Germline V gene data show CDR1 as SGHRS and CDR2 as YFSETQ. This chain's CDR3 is CASSGLAGGSYNEQFF. CDR3 in DNA: TGCGCCAGCAGTGGGCTAGCGGGAGGGAGCTACAATGAGCAGTTCTTC.

V gene TRBV15 combines with J gene TRBJ2-7; no definite D call. The germline gives CDR1 LNHNV, CDR2 YYDKDF (reference sequence). Between the trimmed V and J ends, which lost 0 bases and 4 bases, there was a span of 13 bases. The CDR3 has 15 residues. The CDR3 bases are TGTGCCACCAGCAGAGATACCGGCCTCGGGTACGAGCAGTACGTC. Encoded protein: CATSRDTGLGYEQYV.

The chain has TRBV7-8 and TRBJ1-5, with 8 bases that match TRBD1. The germline CDR1 and CDR2 sequences are SGHVS and FQNEAQ. There are 15 residues in the CDR3. The V and J ends lost 1 base and 5 bases, in that order; junction bases with no gene match: 4. The CDR3 reads CASSLGQGSYQPQHF. The CDR3, as DNA: TGTGCCAGCAGCTTAGGACAGGGGTCCTATCAGCCCCAGCATTTT. Full variable domain (rest looked up from reference TRBV7-8 and TRBJ1-5): GAGVSQSPRYKVAKRGQDVALRCDPISGHVSLFWYQQALGQGPEFLTYFQNEAQLDKSGLPSDRFFAERPEGSVSTLKIQRTQQEDSAVYLCASSLGQGSYQPQHFGDGTRLSIL.

The chain has TRBV4-3 and TRBJ2-3; 10 bases match TRBD1. The CDR3 sequence is 16 residues long. Germline V gives CDR1 LGHNA, CDR2 YSLEER. J lost 1 base, V lost 0 bases, and 1 base had no gene match. The CDR3 here is CASSQETGGGTDTQYF. The CDR3 coding sequence is TGCGCCAGCAGCCAAGAGACAGGGGGCGGCACAGATACGCAGTATTTT.

This clone qualifies as medium-sized. The chain joins TRBV4-2 to TRBJ2-1, with TRBD1 matching 11 bases. Trimming removed 0 bases from V and 10 bases from J; junction bases left unmatched: 8. Looked up from germline, CDR1 is LGHNA and CDR2 is YNFKEQ. This CDR3 is 16 amino acids long. CDR3 loop: CASSQDYGQGAGEQFF. DNA for the CDR3: TGTGCCAGCAGCCAAGATTACGGACAGGGGGCAGGGGAGCAGTTCTTC.